The 21 T cell receptor beta chains below all came from one sample that was sequenced in a study of T cell responses to AZD1222 COVID-19 vaccine. Assay used: immunoSEQ multiplex PCR; TCRdb lists only in-frame clones, some missing. The table lists under 120,000 clones, 87% of them singletons. The starting material was peripheral blood, obtained 28 days after the second AZD1222 dose. The receptors originated from an adult who received the AZD1222 COVID-19 vaccine.

The chain is built from TRBV5-6 and TRBJ2-2; D may be TRBD2 (6 bases). The CDR3 has 16 amino acids. The germline V and J ends were trimmed by 3 bases and 6 bases, with 18 bases remaining between them. The V gene's germline CDR1 is SGHDT and CDR2 YYEEEE. The CDR3 here is CASSYYRETPPGELFF. The CDR3 region has the DNA TGTGCCAGCAGCTACTACCGGGAGACCCCTCCCGGGGAGCTGTTTTTT. The whole variable domain, remainder taken from reference TRBV5-6 and TRBJ2-2, is DAGVTQSPTHLIKTRGQQVTLRCSPKSGHDTVSWYQQALGQGPQFIFQYYEEEERQRGNFPDRFSGHQFPNYSSELNVNALLLGDSALYLCASSYYRETPPGELFFGEGSRLTVL.

The V gene is TRBV28, the J gene TRBJ1-3; 12 bases are shared with TRBD1. The CDR3 extends over 17 amino acids. V lost 4 bases and J lost 4; bases outside the gene matches: 8. Germline loops: CDR1 MDHEN, CDR2 SYDVKM. CDR3 nucleotides: TGTGCCAGCAGTTCATTCCGGGACAGGGGGCGAGGAAACACCATATATTTT. This gives the protein CASSSFRDRGRGNTIYF.

This sequence joins TRBV9 and TRBJ2-1; 12 bases agree with TRBD2. With V trimmed by 4 bases and J by 4 bases, 6 bases remained unmatched. CDR1 and CDR2 from the germline V gene are SGDLS and YYNGEE. This CDR3 comprises 16 residues. The CDR3 sequence: CASSTRLAGVYNEQFF. In DNA form, the CDR3 reads TGTGCCAGCAGCACTAGACTAGCGGGGGTATACAATGAGCAGTTCTTC.

CDR3 sequence: CASIKRGARDTEAFF. The CDR3 nucleotides are TGTGCCAGCATCAAGCGGGGGGCGCGAGACACTGAAGCTTTCTTT. This sequence joins TRBV7-9 and TRBJ1-1, with D tentatively TRBD1 (6 bases). This CDR3 is built from 15 residues. Per germline, CDR1 SEHNR and CDR2 FQNEAQ (reference sequence). The V end lost 7 bases, the J end lost 3 bases, and 18 bases lay between the germline ends. Full variable domain (missing parts from reference TRBV7-9 and TRBJ1-1): DTGVSQNPRHKITKRGQNVTFRCDPISEHNRLYWYRQTLGQGPEFLTYFQNEAQLEKSRLLSDRFSAERPKGSFSTLEIQRTEQGDSAMYLCASIKRGARDTEAFFGQGTRLTVV.

The genes are TRBV16 and TRBJ1-2, with D uncertain. The length of the CDR3 is 14 residues. Trimming removed 0 bases at V and 8 bases at J, with 13 bases between. Germline V CDR1 and CDR2: KGHSY, FQNENV. This CDR3 reads CASSQSTPQFGYTF. Written as DNA, the CDR3 is TGTGCCAGCAGCCAATCAACACCACAGTTCGGCTACACCTTC.

CDR3 coding DNA: TGTGCCAGCAGTTACTCCGCCGCTTTCTACAATGAGCAGTTCTTC. Encoded protein: CASSYSAAFYNEQFF. The chain joins TRBV6-5 to TRBJ2-1, with D hard to call. The CDR3 consists of 15 residues. V dropped 0 bases and J dropped 3 bases, with 9 bases sitting between them. Germline V gives CDR1 MNHEY, CDR2 SVGAGI.

This chain links TRBV20-1 with TRBJ2-3; D is uncertain. Looked up from germline, CDR1 is DFQATT and CDR2 is SNEGSKA (reference sequence). V was cut by 3 bases and J by 1 base, with 17 bases left in between. The CDR3 runs to 16 residues. CDR3 region: CSASMASPSGTDTQYF. The DNA for the CDR3 is TGCAGTGCTAGTATGGCTTCGCCATCGGGCACAGATACGCAGTATTTT.

This chain uses TRBV10-3 with TRBJ1-1, with TRBD1 matching over 7 bases. Germline loops: CDR1 ENHRY, CDR2 SYGVKD. This CDR3 is built from 13 residues. After removal of 8 bases from V and 0 bases from J, the junction contained 3 bases not matched to a gene. The CDR3 DNA sequence: TGTGCCATCCGGGGACAGATGAACACTGAAGCTTTCTTT. Protein product: CAIRGQMNTEAFF.

The V call is TRBV6-6, the J call TRBJ1-2; 10 bases fit TRBD1. V dropped 0 bases and J dropped 3; count of bases not matched to a gene: 4. CDR1 and CDR2 (germline): MNHNY, SVGAGI (reference sequence). The CDR3 is made up of 16 amino acids. The chain's CDR3 is CASSYSRDRGHYGYTF. The CDR3 DNA reads TGTGCCAGCAGTTACTCGCGGGACAGGGGTCACTATGGCTACACCTTC.

The CDR3 DNA reads as TGTGCCTTAAGGCCGGGGGGTGGTGGAAACACCATATATTTT. It specifies CALRPGGGGNTIYF. The chain joins TRBV30 to TRBJ1-3; tentative D call: TRBD1 (5 bases). Germline V gene sequence: CDR1 GTSNPN, CDR2 SVGIG (reference sequence). CDR3 length: 14 amino acids. The V and J ends lost 7 bases and 3 bases respectively, with 16 bases between them.

Ten or more counts support this clone. The rearrangement links TRBV28 to TRBJ2-7; TRBD2 matches 7 bases. The CDR3 totals 12 residues. The junction had 6 bases not matched to a gene; V was cut back by 7 bases and J by 6 bases. Germline assignment: CDR1 MDHEN and CDR2 SYDVKM. CDR3 sequence: CASKGGSGEQYF. The CDR3 nucleotides read TGTGCCAGCAAAGGCGGGAGCGGCGAGCAGTACTTC.

CDR3 loop: CASSQTLSQGAQGYTF. CDR3 coding DNA: TGTGCCAGCAGCCAAACCTTGAGCCAGGGGGCTCAGGGCTACACCTTC. The genes are TRBV3-1 (or the pseudogene TRBV3-2) and TRBJ1-2, with TRBD1 matching 8 bases. Germline CDR1 is LGHDT and CDR2 is YNNKEL (reference sequence). This CDR3 is 16 amino acids long. V was pared by 2 bases and J by 8 bases, with 13 bases of the junction left unmatched.

V is TRBV2 and J is TRBJ2-5; TRBD1 matches 8 bases. Looked up from germline, CDR1 is SNHLY and CDR2 is FYNNEI. The trim removed 10 bases at V and 7 bases at J, leaving 8 bases unmatched. CDR3 size: 12 residues. CDR3 loop: CATGTGLGTQYF. In DNA form, the CDR3 reads TGTGCCACAGGGACAGGCCTAGGGACCCAGTACTTC.

The V call is TRBV24-1, the J call TRBJ2-3; a weak D match, TRBD2 (7 bases). The V end was cut by 4 bases, the J end by 4 bases, with 17 bases between. Germline CDR1 and CDR2: KGHDR and SFDVKD. The CDR3 runs to 16 residues. This CDR3 is CATSEPSPGGADTQYF. CDR3 nucleotide sequence: TGTGCCACCAGTGAGCCCTCCCCGGGGGGCGCAGATACGCAGTATTTT.

The chain carries TRBV2 and TRBJ2-7; TRBD1 aligns across 7 bases. Germline-derived CDR1 and CDR2 are SNHLY and FYNNEI. The CDR3 extends over 14 amino acids. V was pared by 5 bases and J by 4 bases, with 8 bases of the junction left unmatched. CDR3 DNA sequence: TGTGCCAGCAGTCCGAAAAGACAGGGTTACGAGCAGTACTTC. Translation: CASSPKRQGYEQYF.

In DNA, the CDR3 is TGCGCCAGCAGCCAAGACAATGTGGCCTACAATGAGCAGTTCTTC. Translating gives CASSQDNVAYNEQFF. The chain employs TRBV4-1 and TRBJ2-1; no clear D. Germline assignment: CDR1 MGHRA and CDR2 YSYEKL. Trimming removed 0 bases at V and 2 bases at J, with 8 bases between. CDR3 length equals 15 residues.

The chain has TRBV5-1 and TRBJ2-3; 8 positions agree with TRBD2. V gave up 0 bases and J gave up 3 bases; unmatched junction bases: 6. Germline V gene data show CDR1 as SGHRS and CDR2 as YFSETQ. This CDR3 has 16 residues. The CDR3 sequence: CASSLGGSGITDTQYF. The CDR3 DNA reads TGCGCCAGCAGCTTGGGGGGTAGCGGGATTACAGATACGCAGTATTTT.

V and J are TRBV6-2 or TRBV6-3 and TRBJ2-2, with D maybe TRBD1 (6 bases). This CDR3 has 13 residues. Trimming removed 5 bases from V and 5 bases from J, with 9 bases in between. From germline, CDR1 is MNHEY and CDR2 SVGEGT. CDR3 coding DNA: TGTGCCAGCAGTAACAGGGTAACCGGGGAGCTGTTTTTT. As protein: CASSNRVTGELFF.

V is TRBV5-5 and J is TRBJ2-6, with 8 bases lining up with TRBD1. The CDR3 sequence is 17 residues long. The germline CDR1 and CDR2 sequences are SGHKS and YYEKEE (reference sequence). V was clipped by 5 bases and J by 1 base; unmatched bases: 8. DNA for the CDR3: TGTGCCAGCAGGAGAGACAGGGGAGGTTCTGGGGCCAACGTCCTGACTTTC. It codes for CASRRDRGGSGANVLTF.

This chain joins TRBV5-8 and TRBJ2-5; 8 nucleotides line up with TRBD2. Germline CDR1 reads SGHTS; CDR2 reads YDEGEE. The V and J ends lost 0 bases and 5 bases, in that order; junction bases with no gene match: 3. CDR3 length: 14 amino acids. DNA of the CDR3: TGTGCCAGCAGCTTGGATGCGGGAGGCGAGACCCAGTACTTC. This translates into CASSLDAGGETQYF.

This clone was observed a handful of times. The V call is TRBV6-5, the J call TRBJ1-1, with 9 positions matching TRBD1. Per the germline V gene, CDR1 is MNHEY and CDR2 is SVGAGI. The J segment lost 0 bases and the V segment lost 2 bases, leaving 4 bases of the junction unmatched. The CDR3 contains 16 residues. The CDR3 here is CASSYLGTGLNTEAFF. CDR3 sequence (DNA): TGTGCCAGCAGTTACCTAGGGACAGGGTTGAACACTGAAGCTTTCTTT.